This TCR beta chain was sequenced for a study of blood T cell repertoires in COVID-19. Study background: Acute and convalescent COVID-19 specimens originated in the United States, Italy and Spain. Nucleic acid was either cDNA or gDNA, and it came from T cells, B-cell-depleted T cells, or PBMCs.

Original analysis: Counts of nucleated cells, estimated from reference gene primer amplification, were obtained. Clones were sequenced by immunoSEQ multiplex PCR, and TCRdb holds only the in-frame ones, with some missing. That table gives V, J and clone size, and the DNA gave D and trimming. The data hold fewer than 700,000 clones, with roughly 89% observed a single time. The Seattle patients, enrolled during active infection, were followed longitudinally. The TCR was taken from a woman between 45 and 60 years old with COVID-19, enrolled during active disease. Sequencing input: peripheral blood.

This chain's CDR3 is CSVVRSATYEQYF. For the CDR3, the DNA is TGCAGCGTGGTGAGGAGTGCTACCTACGAGCAGTACTTC. The chain carries TRBV29-1 and TRBJ2-7; D not certain. Germline V gene lookup returns CDR1 SQVTM and CDR2 ANQGSEA. V dropped 6 bases and J dropped 2 bases, with 14 bases sitting between them. CDR3 length equals 13 residues.